This entry lists 30 T cell receptor beta chains sequenced from one sample in a study of cytomegalovirus exposure and HLA in healthy donors. The PCR had 60 Vbeta and 13 Jbeta primers. Generated by immunoSEQ multiplex PCR, the TCRdb table keeps only in-frame clones and is missing some. The sample shows roughly 100,000 clones, about 79% of them seen only once. The sample consisted of PBMCs. These receptors originate from a man aged 55 to 70 in good health and CMV-seropositive.

The rearrangement joins TRBV27 to TRBJ1-1; D uncertain. This CDR3 region has 14 residues. Germline CDR1 is MNHEY and CDR2 is SMNVEV (reference sequence). Trimming pared 4 bases from V and 7 bases from J, leaving 16 bases between. Here the CDR3 DNA reads TGTGCCAGCAGTTACAACTTTAATCGGGGTGAAGCTTTCTTT. Translation gives CASSYNFNRGEAFF.

The chain combines TRBV11-2 with TRBJ2-3; D gene uncertain. CDR3 length: 16 amino acids. V shed 4 bases and J shed 1 base, with 15 bases lying between them. CDR1 and CDR2 from the germline V gene are SGHAT and FQNNGV. CDR3 residues: CASSSLYRVGTDTQYF. The CDR3 DNA reads as TGTGCCAGCAGCTCCTTATATCGGGTGGGCACAGATACGCAGTATTTT.

This clone was seen a handful of times. V and J are TRBV15 and TRBJ2-7; 7 nucleotides align to TRBD1. This CDR3 is built from 14 residues. The germline V gene encodes CDR1 LNHNV and CDR2 YYDKDF (reference sequence). Losses at the gene ends were 0 bases for V and 7 bases for J; bases not matched to a gene: 6. CDR3 in amino acids: CATSRDRGTEEQYF. In DNA, the CDR3 is TGTGCCACCAGCAGAGATAGGGGGACAGAAGAGCAGTACTTC.

This clone turned up a few times. The chain combines TRBV5-1 with TRBJ2-5, with TRBD1 identical over 8 bases. V was pared by 1 base and J by 4 bases, with 6 bases of the junction left unmatched. The CDR3 runs to 15 residues. Germline CDR1 reads SGHRS; CDR2 reads YFSETQ. DNA for the CDR3: TGCGCCAGCAGCTTGCCAGGACAGGGCAGAGAGACCCAGTACTTC. Translated, it gives CASSLPGQGRETQYF.

The V call is TRBV11-2, the J call TRBJ2-2, with TRBD2 identical over 8 bases. Germline CDR1 and CDR2: SGHAT and FQNNGV. This CDR3 is 18 amino acids long. V lost 2 bases, J lost 4 bases, and 12 bases stayed unmatched. The CDR3 nucleotides read TGTGCCAGCAGCTTACCCCTGGGAGCGGGGGATCGCACCGGGGAGCTGTTTTTT. Protein product: CASSLPLGAGDRTGELFF.

This clone is a singleton in its sample. DNA for the CDR3: TGTGCCATCAACCCGGGACAGGAGTCCTACGAGCAGTACTTC. The encoded protein is CAINPGQESYEQYF. The V call is TRBV10-3, the J call TRBJ2-7; 8 nucleotides match TRBD1. The CDR3 loop spans 14 amino acids. Trimming removed 7 bases from V and 1 base from J; junction bases left unmatched: 6. Germline CDR1 and CDR2: ENHRY and SYGVKD.

The chain uses TRBV7-6 and TRBJ2-5, with 9 positions matching TRBD1. CDR3 length equals 13 residues. CDR1 SGHVS and CDR2 FNYEAQ come from the germline V gene. With 3 bases clipped from V and 5 bases from J, the junction kept 1 base outside the gene matches. As DNA, the CDR3 is TGTGCCAGCAGCTTGGGGACAGGGGAGACCCAGTACTTC. This translates into CASSLGTGETQYF. The full variable domain, completed using reference TRBV7-6 and TRBJ2-5, is GAGVSQSPRYKVTKRGQDVALRCDPISGHVSLYWYRQALGQGPEFLTYFNYEAQQDKSGLPNDRFSAERPEGSISTLTIQRTEQRDSAMYRCASSLGTGETQYFGPGTRLLVL.

This chain joins TRBV2 and TRBJ1-5; D is perhaps TRBD1 (6 bases). The CDR3 covers 14 residues. V lost 4 bases and J lost 0, with 7 bases in between. CDR1 is SNHLY and CDR2 is FYNNEI in the germline V gene. CDR3 nucleotide sequence: TGTGCCAGCAGTGGGACAGATAGCAATCAGCCCCAGCATTTT. It is translated as CASSGTDSNQPQHF.

This clone was counted a few times. The V call is TRBV7-9, the J call TRBJ1-1; D possibly corresponds to TRBD1 (5 bases). Trimming pared 5 bases from V and 4 bases from J, leaving 17 bases between. The CDR3 extends over 15 amino acids. Germline values: CDR1 SEHNR, CDR2 FQNEAQ (reference sequence). CDR3 bases: TGTGCCAGCAGCGGATGGGCCTCCCAGGGCACTGAAGCTTTCTTT. Residues: CASSGWASQGTEAFF.

This clone was counted between two and nine times. The J gene is TRBJ1-5, the V gene TRBV2; D remains unclear. V lost 1 base and J 4 bases, leaving 8 bases between the germline ends. The CDR3 extends over 14 amino acids. CDR1 and CDR2 from the germline V gene are SNHLY and FYNNEI. This CDR3 reads CASSEVTVNQPQHF. CDR3 DNA: TGTGCCAGCAGTGAAGTAACGGTTAATCAGCCCCAGCATTTT.

The chain recombines TRBV10-1 with TRBJ2-3; D is perhaps TRBD2 (6 bases). The CDR3 contains 12 residues. Per germline, CDR1 WNHNN and CDR2 SYGVQD (reference sequence). Trimming stripped 8 bases from V and 9 bases from J, with 15 bases between. Here the CDR3 DNA reads TGCGCCAGCGGAACGTATGGGGGGACGCAGTATTTT. Its protein product is CASGTYGGTQYF.

This chain uses TRBV6-1 with TRBJ2-7; 7 nucleotides agree with TRBD1. CDR1 and CDR2 (germline): MNHNS, SASEGT. V was clipped by 11 bases and J by 3 bases; unmatched bases: 7. There are 12 residues in the CDR3. The DNA of the CDR3 is TGTGCCGCCGGGACAGTAAACTACGAGCAGTACTTC. Its protein is CAAGTVNYEQYF.

This chain connects TRBV6-1 to TRBJ1-6, with TRBD1 matching 8 bases. J was trimmed by 11 bases and V by 2 bases; bases with no gene match: 5. Germline CDR1 and CDR2: MNHNS and SASEGT. CDR3 size: 14 residues. The CDR3 is CASSETDRGTPLHF. DNA of the CDR3: TGTGCCAGCAGTGAAACCGACAGGGGTACACCCCTCCACTTT.

V is TRBV28 and J is TRBJ1-2; no clear D gene. Germline-derived CDR1 and CDR2 are MDHEN and SYDVKM. The CDR3 is made up of 11 amino acids. V was clipped by 3 bases and J by 10 bases, with 9 bases between them. The CDR3 region is CASSFRGVYTF. CDR3 nucleotides: TGTGCCAGCAGTTTCCGGGGTGTCTACACCTTC.

The chain recombines TRBV7-8 with TRBJ2-5, with D perhaps matching TRBD1 (5 bases). There are 13 residues in the CDR3. Germline CDR1 is SGHVS and CDR2 is FQNEAQ. V was clipped by 2 bases and J by 6 bases, with 10 bases between them. CDR3 sequence (DNA): TGTGCCAGCAGCTTAACGCAGGGTCAGACCCAGTACTTC. Protein sequence: CASSLTQGQTQYF.

The genes are TRBV4-3 and TRBJ1-4, with 7 bases that match TRBD1. Germline values: CDR1 LGHNA, CDR2 YSLEER. The CDR3 length is 14 residues. Unmatched junction bases numbered 3, after V lost 4 bases and J lost 4 bases. The CDR3 reads CASSPTGVNEKLFF. CDR3 coding DNA: TGCGCCAGCAGCCCCACAGGGGTTAATGAAAAACTGTTTTTT.

The gene calls are TRBV29-1 and TRBJ2-7; D is unclear. The V gene's germline CDR1 is SQVTM and CDR2 ANQGSEA. Trimming took 1 base from V and 3 from J, leaving 7 bases between them. The CDR3 has 12 amino acids. In nucleotides, the CDR3 is TGCAGCGTTGAAGTGTTAGACTACGAGCAGTACTTC. Amino acid sequence: CSVEVLDYEQYF.

The chain carries TRBV6-1 and TRBJ1-6, with TRBD1 identical over 7 bases. Germline V gene sequence: CDR1 MNHNS, CDR2 SASEGT. This CDR3 has 17 amino acids. Germline trimming cut 2 bases from V and 2 bases from J; bases unmatched to any gene: 6. The CDR3 is CASSEIGGRPYNSPLHF. In DNA form, the CDR3 reads TGTGCCAGCAGTGAAATAGGGGGCAGGCCCTATAATTCACCCCTCCACTTT.

The rearrangement uses TRBV11-2 and TRBJ1-2; 7 positions match TRBD1. Trimming took 1 base from V and 0 from J; bases not matched to a gene: 5. The length of the CDR3 is 16 residues. Per the germline V gene, CDR1 is SGHAT and CDR2 is FQNNGV. The CDR3 coding sequence is TGTGCCAGCAGCTTAGGTTGGCAGGGGGCTAACTATGGCTACACCTTC. Amino acid sequence: CASSLGWQGANYGYTF.

J is TRBJ1-3 and V is TRBV29-1; 7 positions agree with TRBD1. Germline V gene lookup returns CDR1 SQVTM and CDR2 ANQGSEA. The CDR3 sequence is 14 residues long. Trimming at V came to 7 bases and at J to 4 bases, leaving 10 bases not matched to a gene. This CDR3 is CSASTGTAGNTIYF. CDR3 DNA: TGCAGCGCCTCCACCGGGACAGCAGGAAACACCATATATTTT. The variable domain in full, completed from reference TRBV29-1 and TRBJ1-3, reads SAVISQKPSRDICQRGTSLTIQCQVDSQVTMMFWYRQQPGQSLTLIATANQGSEATYESGFVIDKFPISRPNLTFSTLTVSNMSPEDSSIYLCSASTGTAGNTIYFGEGSWLTVV.

The CDR3 loop is CVGSDRLAEQYF. The CDR3 DNA reads TGTGTCGGCTCAGACCGGCTAGCAGAGCAGTACTTC. This sequence joins TRBV2 and TRBJ2-7; TRBD2 is a possible D gene (5 bases). CDR1 is SNHLY, CDR2 FYNNEI, per germline. The CDR3 length is 12 residues. Combining the CDR3 with reference TRBV2 and TRBJ2-7 gives the whole variable domain EPEVTQTPSHQVTQMGQEVILRCVPISNHLYFYWYRQILGQKVEFLVSFYNNEISEKSEIFDDQFSVERPDGSNFTLKIRSTKLEDSAMYFCVGSDRLAEQYFGPGTRLTVT.

V is TRBV5-1 and J is TRBJ2-1; 8 nucleotides align to TRBD2. The V gene's germline CDR1 is SGHRS and CDR2 YFSETQ. V lost 6 bases to trimming and J lost 8 bases; unmatched junction nucleotides: 7. This CDR3 has 13 amino acids. The CDR3 DNA reads as TGCGCCAGCAACCCAGCGGGGGCTTATGAGCAGTTCTTC. This translates into CASNPAGAYEQFF. The whole variable domain, filled in from reference TRBV5-1 and TRBJ2-1, reads KAGVTQTPRYLIKTRGQQVTLSCSPISGHRSVSWYQQTPGQGLQFLFEYFSETQRNKGNFPGRFSGRQFSNSRSEMNVSTLELGDSALYLCASNPAGAYEQFFGPGTRLTVL.

This sequence joins TRBV5-1 and TRBJ1-2, with D hard to call. The CDR3 is made up of 13 amino acids. The V gene's germline CDR1 is SGHRS and CDR2 YFSETQ. V lost 3 bases to trimming and J lost 5 bases, with 11 bases between them. The CDR3 reads CASSSLSIYGYTF. The CDR3 region has the DNA TGCGCCAGCAGCTCCCTCAGTATTTATGGCTACACCTTC.

This clone was seen only a few times. The V call is TRBV27, the J call TRBJ2-7, with D uncertain. The V and J ends lost 3 bases and 2 bases respectively, with 8 bases between them. The length of the CDR3 is 13 residues. Germline CDR1 reads MNHEY; CDR2 reads SMNVEV (reference sequence). This CDR3 reads CASSFRRTYEQYF. The DNA of the CDR3 is TGTGCCAGCAGTTTCCGGCGGACCTACGAGCAGTACTTC.

The V gene is TRBV7-6, the J gene TRBJ1-1; 9 positions agree with TRBD1. The CDR3 spans 16 residues. CDR1 is SGHVS, CDR2 FNYEAQ, per germline. With V trimmed by 5 bases and J by 4 bases, 11 bases remained unmatched. The CDR3: CASSLEPQDRGTEAFF. The CDR3 DNA follows: TGTGCCAGCAGCCTTGAGCCTCAGGACAGGGGCACTGAAGCTTTCTTT.

The chain joins TRBV11-2 to TRBJ2-7, with TRBD2 identical over 8 bases. Unmatched junction bases numbered 6, after V lost 5 bases and J lost 0 bases. The CDR3 extends over 15 amino acids. CDR1 SGHAT and CDR2 FQNNGV come from the germline V gene. Here the CDR3 reads CASSPQRGPSYEQYF. CDR3 nucleotide sequence: TGTGCCAGCAGCCCACAGCGGGGGCCCTCCTACGAGCAGTACTTC.

In this sample, this clone turned up once. The rearrangement uses TRBV7-8 and TRBJ1-1; TRBD1 aligns across 9 bases. V trimming: 1 base; J trimming: 3 bases; junction bases outside the gene matches: 3. The CDR3 has 15 residues. The germline V gene has CDR1 SGHVS and CDR2 FQNEAQ. The CDR3 loop is CASSLGGQGYTEAFF. CDR3 DNA: TGTGCCAGCAGCTTAGGGGGACAGGGTTACACTGAAGCTTTCTTT.

The CDR3 here is CAISEAVPTDTQYF. The CDR3 region has the DNA TGTGCCATCAGTGAAGCGGTTCCCACAGATACGCAGTATTTT. The rearrangement joins TRBV10-3 to TRBJ2-3, with D maybe TRBD2 (5 bases). V was clipped by 3 bases and J by 2 bases, with 9 bases between them. CDR3 length equals 14 residues. Per germline, CDR1 ENHRY and CDR2 SYGVKD.

The rearrangement uses TRBV5-1 and TRBJ2-6, with a possible D match to TRBD2 (5 bases). The CDR3 covers 16 residues. Trimming removed 2 bases at V and 0 bases at J, with 9 bases between. Germline CDR1 reads SGHRS; CDR2 reads YFSETQ. CDR3 nucleotides: TGCGCCAGCAGCTTTGGGGAGAGCTCTGGGGCCAACGTCCTGACTTTC. Translated: CASSFGESSGANVLTF.

This clone was observed a handful of times. V is TRBV6-1 and J is TRBJ1-2, with D possibly TRBD1 on 5 matching bases. Germline CDR1 is MNHNS and CDR2 is SASEGT. Between the trimmed V and J ends, which lost 7 bases and 2 bases, there was a span of 11 bases. The CDR3 extends over 13 amino acids. CDR3 in amino acids: CASTLGGNYGYTF. DNA for the CDR3: TGTGCCAGCACGTTGGGGGGGAACTATGGCTACACCTTC.